Included here is one T cell receptor (beta chain) sequence, with context. In germline, CDR1 is SGHTA, CDR2 FQGNSA. Trimming removed 7 bases at V and 10 bases at J, with 25 bases between. This CDR3 has 15 residues. The data are from a study of blood T cell repertoires in COVID-19. Study-level background: Samples of COVID-19 (acute and convalescent) were obtained from the United States, Italy and Spain. In each case, the material was cDNA or gDNA derived from T cells, B-cell-depleted T cells, or PBMCs.

Authors' processing steps: Amplification with reference gene primers provided the estimates of nucleated cell counts. Assay: immunoSEQ multiplex PCR; the TCRdb copy retains only in-frame clones and omits some. V, J and clone size reflect that table, while D and trimming were determined from the DNA. The sample yields over 100,000 clones, about four fifths seen once. The chain is built from TRBV7-2 and TRBJ1-2, with D perhaps TRBD1 (6 bases). This clonotype was obtained from a woman of 80 years or more with acute or convalescent COVID-19. Sequenced material: peripheral blood. Written as DNA, the CDR3 is TGTGCCAGCACCCCCGGGGGGGCCTTATACGCTGCCTACACCTTC. It translates to CASTPGGALYAAYTF.